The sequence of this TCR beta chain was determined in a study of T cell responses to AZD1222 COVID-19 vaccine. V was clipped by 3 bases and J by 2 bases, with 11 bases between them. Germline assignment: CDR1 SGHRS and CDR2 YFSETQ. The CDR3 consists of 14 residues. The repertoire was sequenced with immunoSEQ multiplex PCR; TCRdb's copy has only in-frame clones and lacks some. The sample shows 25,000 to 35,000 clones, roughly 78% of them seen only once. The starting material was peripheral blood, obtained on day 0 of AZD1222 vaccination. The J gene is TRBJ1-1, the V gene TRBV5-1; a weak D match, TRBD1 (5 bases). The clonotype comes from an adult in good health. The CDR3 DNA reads TGCGCCAGCAGCTCGCGGGGGGTTAACACTGAAGCTTTCTTT. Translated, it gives CASSSRGVNTEAFF.